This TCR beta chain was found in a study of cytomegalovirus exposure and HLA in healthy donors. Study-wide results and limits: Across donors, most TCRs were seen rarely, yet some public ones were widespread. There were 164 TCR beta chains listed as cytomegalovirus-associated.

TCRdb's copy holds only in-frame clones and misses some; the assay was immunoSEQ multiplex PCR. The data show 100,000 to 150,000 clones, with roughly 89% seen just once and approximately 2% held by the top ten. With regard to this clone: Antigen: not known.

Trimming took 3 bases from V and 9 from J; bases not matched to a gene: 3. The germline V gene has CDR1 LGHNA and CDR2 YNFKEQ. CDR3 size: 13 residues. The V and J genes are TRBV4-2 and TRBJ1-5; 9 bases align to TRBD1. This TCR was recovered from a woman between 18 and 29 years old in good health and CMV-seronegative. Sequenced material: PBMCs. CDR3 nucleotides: TGTGCCAGCAGCCAGGGACAGGGATGGCCCCAGCATTTT. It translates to CASSQGQGWPQHF.